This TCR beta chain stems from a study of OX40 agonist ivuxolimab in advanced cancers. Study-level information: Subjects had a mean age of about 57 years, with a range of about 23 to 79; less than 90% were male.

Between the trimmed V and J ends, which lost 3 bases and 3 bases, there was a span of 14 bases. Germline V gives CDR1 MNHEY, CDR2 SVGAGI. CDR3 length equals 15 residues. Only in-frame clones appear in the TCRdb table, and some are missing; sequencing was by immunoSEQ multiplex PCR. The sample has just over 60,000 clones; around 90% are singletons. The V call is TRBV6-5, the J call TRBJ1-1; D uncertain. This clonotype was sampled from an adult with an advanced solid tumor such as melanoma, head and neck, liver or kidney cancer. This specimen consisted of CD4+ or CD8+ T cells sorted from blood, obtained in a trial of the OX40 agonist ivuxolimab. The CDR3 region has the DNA TGTGCCAGCAGTTATACGGGCCGCGGTTACACTGAAGCTTTCTTT. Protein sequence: CASSYTGRGYTEAFF.